These 21 T cell receptor beta chains were all obtained from the same sample, sequenced in a study of CD4 T cells in relation to SARS-CoV-2 and coronaviruses. Only in-frame clones appear in the TCRdb table, and some are missing; sequencing was by immunoSEQ multiplex PCR. The table includes some 60,000 clones, about 91% detected once. Source material: naive CD4+ T cells from PBMCs. Subset indicated: naive CD4+ T cells isolated by negative enrichment. Receptors originate from an adult with COVID-19.

This clone showed up just once. V is TRBV2 and J is TRBJ1-2; D gene unclear. This CDR3 comprises 15 residues. V was trimmed by 6 bases and J by 3 bases, leaving 17 bases between them. Germline V lookup: CDR1 SNHLY, CDR2 FYNNEI. The CDR3, as DNA: TGTGCCAGCAGCCCGGAGTACGCCAAGGACTATGGCTACACCTTC. Protein sequence: CASSPEYAKDYGYTF.

J is TRBJ2-2 and V is TRBV28; TRBD1 is a possible D gene (5 bases). Between the trimmed V and J ends, which lost 3 bases and 7 bases, there was a span of 18 bases. Germline V gives CDR1 MDHEN, CDR2 SYDVKM. There are 16 residues in the CDR3. The CDR3 sequence is CASSFLLRGRSGELFF. CDR3 coding DNA: TGTGCCAGCAGTTTTCTTTTAAGGGGAAGGAGCGGGGAGCTGTTTTTT.

The chain couples TRBV5-6 to TRBJ1-3; tentatively, D is TRBD1 (6 bases). The CDR3 loop spans 16 amino acids. V shed 2 bases and J shed 0 bases, with 12 bases lying between them. Germline assignment: CDR1 SGHDT and CDR2 YYEEEE. The CDR3 loop is CASSFMDRSSGNTIYF. CDR3 DNA sequence: TGTGCCAGCAGCTTTATGGACAGAAGCTCTGGAAACACCATATATTTT.

V and J are TRBV6-5 and TRBJ1-2; 9 bases agree with TRBD1. The CDR3 spans 12 residues. Trimming at V came to 10 bases and at J to 3 bases, leaving 3 bases not matched to a gene. Germline CDR1 is MNHEY and CDR2 is SVGAGI. CDR3 sequence (DNA): TGTGCCAACCGGGACAGGGACTATGGCTACACCTTC. Protein product: CANRDRDYGYTF.

This clone occurred a few times. The chain recombines TRBV5-8 with TRBJ2-2; TRBD1 aligns across 10 bases. The CDR3 is 17 amino acids. Germline CDR1 reads SGHTS; CDR2 reads YDEGEE. V was clipped by 6 bases and J by 4 bases; unmatched bases: 12. CDR3 nucleotide sequence: TGTGCCAGCAACGACCGGGACAGGGGCCAGGTCACCGGGGAGCTGTTTTTT. Residues: CASNDRDRGQVTGELFF.

The chain recombines TRBV24-1 with TRBJ2-2; TRBD1 matches 8 bases. This CDR3 comprises 16 residues. Germline V gene sequence: CDR1 KGHDR, CDR2 SFDVKD. With 4 bases clipped from V and 0 bases from J, the junction kept 3 bases outside the gene matches. CDR3: CATSDRTGSNTGELFF. The DNA of the CDR3 is TGTGCCACCAGTGACCGGACAGGGTCGAACACCGGGGAGCTGTTTTTT.

V is TRBV15 and J is TRBJ2-2, with unresolved D. Trimming removed 3 bases at V and 4 bases at J, with 6 bases between. The CDR3 has 13 amino acids. Germline CDR1 and CDR2: LNHNV and YYDKDF (reference sequence). The DNA of the CDR3 is TGTGCCACCAGCAGCAGTGTCACCGGGGAGCTGTTTTTT. This encodes CATSSSVTGELFF.

V gene TRBV5-1 combines with J gene TRBJ2-7, with D tentatively TRBD1 (6 bases). Trimming took off 4 bases at V and 6 bases at J, with 14 bases between the two ends. The CDR3 extends over 13 amino acids. Germline V gene sequence: CDR1 SGHRS, CDR2 YFSETQ. The CDR3 coding sequence is TGCGCCAGCAGCGCCGACAGGTTGTTCGAGCAGTACTTC. Amino acid sequence: CASSADRLFEQYF.

J is TRBJ2-2 and V is TRBV5-1; 11 nucleotides match TRBD2. The germline V gene encodes CDR1 SGHRS and CDR2 YFSETQ. The V segment lost 2 bases and the J segment 7 bases; nucleotides outside the gene matches: 7. The CDR3 sequence is 16 residues long. The CDR3 protein is CASSLIAGGPDGELFF. Written as DNA, the CDR3 is TGCGCCAGCAGCTTAATAGCGGGAGGGCCTGACGGGGAGCTGTTTTTT.

The V and J genes are TRBV14 and TRBJ2-7; D gene ambiguous. CDR3 size: 16 residues. Germline values: CDR1 SGHDN, CDR2 FVKESK. The V end lost 4 bases, the J end lost 4 bases, and 20 bases lay between the germline ends. The CDR3 nucleotides read TGTGCCAGCAGCCGGGCTCAGACCAGATCAAAATACGAGCAGTACTTC. As protein: CASSRAQTRSKYEQYF.

This chain connects TRBV24-1 to TRBJ1-5; D not certain. The germline gives CDR1 KGHDR, CDR2 SFDVKD. This CDR3 has 12 amino acids. V lost 4 bases and J 5 bases, leaving 5 bases between the germline ends. The CDR3 region has the DNA TGTGCCACCAGTGACGGGTATCAGCCCCAGCATTTT. Protein product: CATSDGYQPQHF.

The rearrangement links TRBV28 to TRBJ2-4, with TRBD2 matching over 11 bases. The length of the CDR3 is 17 residues. J gave up 3 bases and V 3 bases, and 7 bases lay outside the gene matches. The germline V gene encodes CDR1 MDHEN and CDR2 SYDVKM. The chain's CDR3 is CASSFTSGSAGKNIQYF. Written as DNA, the CDR3 is TGTGCCAGCAGTTTTACTAGCGGGAGTGCGGGCAAAAACATTCAGTACTTC.

A word on this clone: The same CDR3 is also encoded by other DNA sequences in this sample. The V and J genes are TRBV18 and TRBJ1-5, with D possibly matching TRBD1 (5 bases). Trimming pared 3 bases from V and 4 bases from J, leaving 7 bases between. Germline CDR1 and CDR2: KGHSH and LQKENI. This CDR3 has 13 amino acids. The CDR3 DNA follows: TGTGCCAGCTCACCCGACAGAAATCAGCCCCAGCATTTT. It is translated as CASSPDRNQPQHF.

V gene TRBV7-9 combines with J gene TRBJ2-5, with D hard to call. CDR1 is SEHNR, CDR2 FQNEAQ, per germline (reference sequence). The V end was cut by 5 bases, the J end by 3 bases, with 4 bases between. This CDR3 region has 11 residues. The CDR3 DNA follows: TGTGCCAGCAGCCACAAAGAGACCCAGTACTTC. Translation: CASSHKETQYF.

V usage is TRBV6-5 and J usage is TRBJ1-4; D not resolved. CDR1 is MNHEY and CDR2 is SVGAGI in the germline V gene. The CDR3 is 12 residues long. The germline V and J ends were trimmed by 6 bases and 10 bases, with 12 bases remaining between them. The CDR3 here is CASRDFKGKLFF. The CDR3 bases are TGTGCCAGCAGGGATTTTAAGGGAAAACTGTTTTTT.

The V and J genes are TRBV5-6 and TRBJ2-5; the D gene is possibly TRBD1 (6 bases). The germline V gene encodes CDR1 SGHDT and CDR2 YYEEEE. V dropped 2 bases and J dropped 1 base, with 9 bases sitting between them. CDR3 size: 14 residues. The CDR3 DNA reads as TGTGCCAGCAGCTTCCGGGACACCCAAGAGACCCAGTACTTC. This gives the protein CASSFRDTQETQYF.

This clone appeared a single time. The rearrangement uses TRBV3-1 (or the pseudogene TRBV3-2) and TRBJ2-5; D gene ambiguous. V shed 4 bases and J shed 5 bases, with 14 bases lying between them. This CDR3 region has 14 residues. Per the germline V gene, CDR1 is LGHDT and CDR2 is YNNKEL (reference sequence). The CDR3: CASSPTLDLETQYF. The CDR3 DNA is TGTGCCAGCAGCCCCACCCTAGATCTGGAGACCCAGTACTTC.

The rearrangement uses TRBV30 and TRBJ2-2, with D possibly matching TRBD1 (5 bases). V lost 0 bases, J lost 5 bases, and 13 bases lay in between. Germline V gene lookup returns CDR1 GTSNPN and CDR2 SVGIG (reference sequence). The CDR3 totals 15 residues. The CDR3 loop is CAWSVQLKGTGELFF. As DNA, the CDR3 is TGTGCCTGGAGTGTACAACTCAAGGGGACCGGGGAGCTGTTTTTT.

The gene calls are TRBV7-2 and TRBJ2-3; 7 nucleotides align to TRBD2. J was trimmed by 4 bases and V by 0 bases; bases with no gene match: 7. The CDR3 covers 16 residues. Germline assignment: CDR1 SGHTA and CDR2 FQGNSA. The DNA of the CDR3 is TGTGCCAGCAGCTTAGCGCCTAGCGGTATAGCAGATACGCAGTATTTT. Amino acids: CASSLAPSGIADTQYF.

This chain uses TRBV7-8 with TRBJ2-7; D possibly matches TRBD1 or TRBD2 (6 bases each). V lost 0 bases and J 6 bases, leaving 15 bases between the germline ends. This CDR3 contains 15 residues. Germline CDR1 and CDR2: SGHVS and FQNEAQ. The CDR3 reads CASSLASRGGTEQYF. The CDR3 DNA follows: TGTGCCAGCAGCTTAGCGTCCAGGGGAGGAACCGAGCAGTACTTC.

The chain is built from TRBV4-2 and TRBJ1-1, with 9 positions matching TRBD1. The CDR3 extends over 14 amino acids. Germline loops: CDR1 LGHNA, CDR2 YNFKEQ. The junction had 7 bases not matched to a gene; V was cut back by 6 bases and J by 5 bases. CDR3 in DNA: TGTGCCAGCAGGCGACAGGGGACAGGGACTGAAGCTTTCTTT. Its protein is CASRRQGTGTEAFF.